Listed here are 21 T cell receptor beta chains from one sample, sequenced in a study of metastatic and nonmetastatic thyroid tumors. Every patient underwent thyroid surgery untreated. Using MiXCR, TCRdb re-called clones from the PCR reads. The repertoire consists of about 82,000 clones, with around 13% occurring once and the leading ten covering roughly 8.2%. Sequenced: tumor tissue. The receptors here all came from a female donor with papillary thyroid cancer or a benign thyroid nodule (not recorded which). Some clones in this sample may be carry-over from other donors' samples.

This chain uses TRBV4-2 with TRBJ2-1; 7 bases map to TRBD2. Germline lookup yields CDR1 LGHNA and CDR2 YNFKEQ. The CDR3 length is 18 residues. The junction had 15 bases not matched to a gene; V was cut back by 0 bases and J by 7 bases. For the CDR3, the DNA is TGTGCCAGCAGCCAAGATAGGATTGAGGGAGGGGCTGGAAATGAGCAGTTCTTC. As protein: CASSQDRIEGGAGNEQFF.

This clone was detected ten times or more. The J gene is TRBJ1-2, the V gene TRBV6-1; 9 positions match TRBD1. Trimming took 1 base from V and 3 from J; bases not matched to a gene: 3. CDR1 is MNHNS, CDR2 SASEGT, per germline. CDR3 length equals 15 residues. This chain's CDR3 is CASSEVWTGDYGYTF. CDR3 nucleotide sequence: TGTGCCAGCAGTGAAGTATGGACAGGGGACTATGGCTACACCTTC.

This clone came up many times. The rearrangement joins TRBV7-9 to TRBJ2-7; D unresolved. The length of the CDR3 is 14 residues. V lost 6 bases, J lost 3 bases, and 15 bases lay in between. The V gene's germline CDR1 is SEHNR and CDR2 FQNEAQ (reference sequence). For the CDR3, the DNA is TGTGCCAGCAGTCTTCTCGGACGGGTCTACGAGCAGTACTTC. Encoded protein: CASSLLGRVYEQYF.

As to this clone: Germline and junction disagree at one end, which may indicate a read error. The V and J genes are TRBV7-7 and TRBJ2-2; D remains unclear. The V gene's germline CDR1 is SSHAT and CDR2 FNYEAQ (reference sequence). The CDR3 runs 15 residues. The CDR3 DNA reads TGTGCTAGCAGCTTAAGTCCAGTGAACACCGGGGAGCTGTTTTTT. As protein: CASSLSPVNTGELFF.

This clone appeared a few times. A much larger clone sits a single nucleotide away, making a read error possible. The rearrangement uses TRBV11-2 and TRBJ1-1; D remains ambiguous. Germline V gene lookup returns CDR1 SGHAT and CDR2 FQNNGV. There are 16 residues in the CDR3. The CDR3 sequence: CASSPARSLMNTGAFF. The CDR3 DNA follows: TGTGCCAGCAGCCCAGCACGGAGCCTAATGAACACTGGAGCTTTCTTT.

This clone was seen many times. The chain is built from TRBV3-1 and TRBJ2-7, with D perhaps matching TRBD1 or TRBD2 (5 bases each). CDR3 size: 14 residues. V gave up 5 bases and J gave up 3 bases, with 14 bases separating them. CDR1 LGHDT and CDR2 YNNKEL come from the germline V gene (reference sequence). The CDR3 reads CASSFRDGNYEQYF. CDR3 nucleotides: TGTGCCAGCAGCTTCCGGGACGGAAACTACGAGCAGTACTTC.

Comment on this clone: One base away lies a much larger clone, so this may be a sequencing read error. The rearrangement links TRBV13 to TRBJ2-6, with D perhaps TRBD1 (9 bases). Germline V gives CDR1 PRHDT, CDR2 FYEKMQ (reference sequence). The CDR3 extends over 19 amino acids. Trimming took 7 bases from V and 0 from J, leaving 22 bases between them. The CDR3 loop reads CASIHSGTGRYSGANVLTF. DNA of the CDR3: TGTGCCAGCATCCATAGCGGGACAGGGCGTTACTCTGGGGCCAACGTCCTGACTTTC.

This clone was observed many times. The genes are TRBV11-2 and TRBJ2-7; maybe TRBD2 (5 bases). V gave up 8 bases and J gave up 4 bases, with 18 bases separating them. This CDR3 is 14 amino acids long. Germline CDR1 SGHAT, CDR2 FQNNGV. Written as DNA, the CDR3 is TGTGCCAGCTCCCCCTACGGGAATTTATACGAGCAGTACTTC. Translated: CASSPYGNLYEQYF.

This clone was recorded many times. The CDR3 bases are TGTGCCAGCAGCCCAGGGACAGGGTCCCCCTATGGCTACACCTTC. It specifies CASSPGTGSPYGYTF. The rearrangement links TRBV7-3 to TRBJ1-2, with 9 bases identical to TRBD1. The CDR3 loop spans 15 amino acids. Germline assignment: CDR1 SGHTA and CDR2 FQGTGA. V lost 5 bases to trimming and J lost 4 bases; unmatched junction nucleotides: 8.

The chain combines TRBV3-1 with TRBJ1-1, with D unclear. In germline, CDR1 is LGHDT, CDR2 YNNKEL (reference sequence). The CDR3 extends over 13 amino acids. The V gene lost 3 bases and the J gene lost 4 bases, with 9 bases spanning the gap. The CDR3 spells CASSHGGATEAFF. The CDR3 DNA follows: TGTGCCAGCAGCCATGGAGGTGCCACTGAAGCTTTCTTT.

This clone was counted ten times or more. The DNA of the CDR3 is TGTGCCAGCAGGAGGACGGGAATGAACACTGAAGCTTTCTTT. Protein sequence: CASRRTGMNTEAFF. The chain combines TRBV27 with TRBJ1-1; D gene uncertain. Germline V gene sequence: CDR1 MNHEY, CDR2 SMNVEV (reference sequence). This CDR3 spans 14 amino acids. V lost 6 bases and J lost 0, with 11 bases in between.

This clone has just a few counts. The junction departs from germline at one end; a sequencing error may be responsible. The chain recombines TRBV15 with TRBJ1-2, with D possibly matching TRBD1 (6 bases). This CDR3 spans 16 amino acids. Germline-derived CDR1 and CDR2 are LNHNV and YYDKDF (reference sequence). CDR3 coding DNA: TGTCCCACCAGCAGAGGGAACAGGGAACTTAACTATGGCTACACCTTC. Protein product: CPTSRGNRELNYGYTF.

Worth noting for this clone: A much larger clone differs from this one at a single base, so this may be a read error. The chain combines TRBV5-1 with TRBJ2-3, with a weak D call TRBD1 (6 bases). This CDR3 comprises 19 residues. Per germline, CDR1 SGHRS and CDR2 YFSETQ. Trimming took off 5 bases at V and 0 bases at J, with 25 bases between the two ends. CDR3 in DNA: TGCGCCAGCAGTAAAACCGGGACAAGGGTAGGCGGGAGCACAGATACGCAGTATTTT. The encoded protein is CASSKTGTRVGGSTDTQYF.

This clone came up many times. J is TRBJ2-7 and V is TRBV3-1, with 10 bases matching TRBD1. The CDR3 totals 15 residues. After removal of 4 bases from V and 4 bases from J, the junction contained 7 bases not matched to a gene. Germline V gene data show CDR1 as LGHDT and CDR2 as YNNKEL (reference sequence). CDR3 amino acids: CASSLPGQGRYEQYF. The DNA for the CDR3 is TGTGCCAGCAGCCTACCGGGACAGGGGAGATACGAGCAGTACTTC.

This clone has at least ten counts. The rearrangement links TRBV5-1 to TRBJ2-3, with TRBD2 matching 7 bases. Germline CDR1 and CDR2: SGHRS and YFSETQ. This CDR3 has 15 amino acids. J lost 2 bases, V lost 4 bases, and 7 bases had no gene match. The CDR3 nucleotides are TGCGCCAGCAGCAGGCGGGAGCGCTCCACAGATACGCAGTATTTT. Residues: CASSRRERSTDTQYF.

This clone was found many times. The V and J genes are TRBV11-3 and TRBJ2-1, with TRBD1 as a possible D gene (6 bases). Germline CDR1 reads SGHNT; CDR2 reads YENEEA. The CDR3 consists of 18 residues. The V end lost 0 bases, the J end lost 5 bases, and 20 bases lay between the germline ends. The CDR3 DNA is TGTGCCAGCAGCTTAGACTTAACAACAGGGCGAACCGACAATGAGCAGTTCTTC. Amino acids: CASSLDLTTGRTDNEQFF.

This clone was observed many times. A much bigger clone sits one base away, suggesting this may be a read error. The CDR3 protein is CASSYMGSADSQYF. CDR3 nucleotide sequence: TGTGCCAGCAGCTACATGGGTTCAGCAGATTCGCAGTATTTT. The chain recombines TRBV11-2 with TRBJ2-3; unclear D gene. The CDR3 is 14 amino acids. From germline, CDR1 is SGHAT and CDR2 FQNNGV.

Comment on this clone: A much larger clone lies one base from this, so it may be a read error. Additional DNA sequences in this sample encode the identical CDR3. This chain joins TRBV29-1 and TRBJ2-7; D is perhaps TRBD1 (6 bases). Between the trimmed V and J ends, which lost 5 bases and 1 base, there was a span of 15 bases. The CDR3 contains 14 residues. CDR1 SQVTM and CDR2 ANQGSEA come from the germline V gene. The CDR3 coding sequence is TGCAGCGTTTATACCGGGACATCGTCCTACGAGCAGTACTTC. Protein sequence: CSVYTGTSSYEQYF.

Turning to this clone: This may arise from a read error, as a much more abundant clone is one base away. This rearrangement joins TRBV4-1 to TRBJ2-2; weak D call: TRBD2 (5 bases). The CDR3 has 15 residues. Germline V CDR1 and CDR2: MGHRA, YSYEKL. As DNA, the CDR3 is TGCGCCAGCAGCCAAGGCCTCGTGAACACCGGGGAGCCGTTTTTT. It encodes CASSQGLVNTGEPFF.

V gene TRBV9 combines with J gene TRBJ2-3, with TRBD2 as a possible D gene (5 bases). The V end was cut by 0 bases, the J end by 7 bases, with 18 bases between. The CDR3 runs to 16 residues. The V gene's germline CDR1 is SGDLS and CDR2 YYNGEE. CDR3 region: CASSVEGGMGWYTQYF. CDR3 coding DNA: TGTGCCAGCAGCGTAGAAGGAGGAATGGGCTGGTATACGCAGTATTTT.

This clone has at least ten counts. This chain uses TRBV12-3 or TRBV12-4 with TRBJ2-4; 7 bases fit TRBD2. The trim removed 4 bases at V and 7 bases at J, leaving 7 bases unmatched. This CDR3 spans 14 amino acids. The CDR3 loop reads CASSWEGLGNIQYF. The CDR3 DNA follows: TGTGCCAGCAGTTGGGAGGGGTTGGGGAACATTCAGTACTTC.